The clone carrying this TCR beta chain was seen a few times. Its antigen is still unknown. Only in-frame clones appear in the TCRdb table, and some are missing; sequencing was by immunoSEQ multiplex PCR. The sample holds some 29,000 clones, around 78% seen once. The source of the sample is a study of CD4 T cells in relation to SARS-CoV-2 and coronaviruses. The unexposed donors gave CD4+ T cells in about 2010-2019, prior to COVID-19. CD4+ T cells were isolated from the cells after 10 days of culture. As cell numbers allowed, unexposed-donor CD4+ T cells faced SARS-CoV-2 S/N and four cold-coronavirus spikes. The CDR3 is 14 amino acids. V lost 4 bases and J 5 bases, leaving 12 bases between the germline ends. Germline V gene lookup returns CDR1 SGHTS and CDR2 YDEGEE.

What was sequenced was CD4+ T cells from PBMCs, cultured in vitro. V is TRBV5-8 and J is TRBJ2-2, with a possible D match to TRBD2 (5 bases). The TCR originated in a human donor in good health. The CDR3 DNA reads TGTGCCAGCAGCATAACACTAGTGACCGGGGAGCTGTTTTTT. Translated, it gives CASSITLVTGELFF.